This TCR beta chain was recorded in a study of blood T cells in healthy people across ages. Across the whole study: About one barcoded beta molecule per two T cells was the capture yield of template switching.

The V end was cut by 0 bases, the J end by 1 base, with 10 bases between. The CDR3 is made up of 15 amino acids. In germline, CDR1 is SGHRS, CDR2 YFSETQ. A second PCR of roughly 7 to 11 cycles used a sample-barcoded 5' primer and a J-beta primer mix. A single record per CDR3 protein comes from TCRdb applying MiXCR to the 5' RACE reads. The table includes 1.5 million to 2 million distinct CDR3 sequences, 25% to 30% detected once. The sequenced sample consisted of blood. The V gene is TRBV5-1, the J gene TRBJ1-1; D is undetermined. The origin of this receptor is a woman in her twenties or thirties in good health. In DNA, the CDR3 is TGCGCCAGCAGCTTGGGGCGCTCCGGGAACACTGAAGCTTTCTTT. This encodes CASSLGRSGNTEAFF.